This T cell receptor beta chain was profiled in a study of blood T cell repertoires in COVID-19. As for the study in general: There were acute and convalescent COVID-19 samples, and they came from the United States, Italy and Spain.

The V end lost 2 bases, the J end lost 0 bases, and 5 bases lay between the germline ends. Germline CDR1 is MNHEY and CDR2 is SVGAGI. The CDR3 is made up of 15 amino acids. In this sample, this clone turned up many times. Libraries were prepared by immunoSEQ multiplex PCR; TCRdb keeps only in-frame clonotypes and omits some of them. This table has about 130,000 clones, around 74% appearing once. This chain links TRBV6-5 with TRBJ2-6; unclear D gene. The origin of this receptor is a man in his fifties or sixties with acute or convalescent COVID-19. The sample comprised peripheral blood. CDR3 sequence (DNA): TGTGCCAGCAGTTACGGCGGCTCTGGGGCCAACGTCCTGACTTTC. This codes for CASSYGGSGANVLTF.